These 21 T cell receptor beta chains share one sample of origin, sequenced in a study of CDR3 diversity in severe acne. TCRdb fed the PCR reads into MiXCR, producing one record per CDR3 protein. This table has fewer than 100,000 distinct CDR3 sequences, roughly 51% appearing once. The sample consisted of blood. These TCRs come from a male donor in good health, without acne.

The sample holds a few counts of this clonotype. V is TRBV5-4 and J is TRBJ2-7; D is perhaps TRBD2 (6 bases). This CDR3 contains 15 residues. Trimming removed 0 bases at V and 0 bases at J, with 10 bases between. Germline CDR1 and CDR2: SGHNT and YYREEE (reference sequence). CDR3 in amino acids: CASSLGGTSSYEQYF. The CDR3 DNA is TGTGCCAGCAGCTTGGGCGGGACCTCCTCCTACGAGCAGTACTTC.

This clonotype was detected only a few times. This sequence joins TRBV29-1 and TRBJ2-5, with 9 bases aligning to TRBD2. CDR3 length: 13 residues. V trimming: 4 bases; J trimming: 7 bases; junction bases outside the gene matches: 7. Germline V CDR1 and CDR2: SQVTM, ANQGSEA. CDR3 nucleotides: TGCAGCGTTGTGCCGCGGGGGGGCGGGACCCAGTACTTC. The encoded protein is CSVVPRGGGTQYF.

The DNA of the CDR3 is TGCAGTGCTACTAGCGGACCTGGGGATACGCAGTATTTT. This translates into CSATSGPGDTQYF. The chain uses TRBV20-1 and TRBJ2-3, with 7 positions matching TRBD2. The CDR3 covers 13 residues. Germline V CDR1 and CDR2: DFQATT, SNEGSKA (reference sequence). V lost 4 bases and J lost 6; bases outside the gene matches: 7.

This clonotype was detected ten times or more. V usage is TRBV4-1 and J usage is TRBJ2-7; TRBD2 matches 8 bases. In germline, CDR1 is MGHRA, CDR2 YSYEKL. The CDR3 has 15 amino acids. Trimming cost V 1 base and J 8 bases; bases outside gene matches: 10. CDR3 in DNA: TGCGCCAGCAGCCAAGTCGGGACTAGTCATGACAAGCAGTACTTC. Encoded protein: CASSQVGTSHDKQYF.

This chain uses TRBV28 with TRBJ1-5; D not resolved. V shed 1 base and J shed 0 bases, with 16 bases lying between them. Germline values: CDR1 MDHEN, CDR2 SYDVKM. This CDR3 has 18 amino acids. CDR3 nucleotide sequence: TGTGCCAGCAGTTTATCAGTTAGTCGAGATTATAGCAATCAGCCCCAGCATTTT. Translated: CASSLSVSRDYSNQPQHF.

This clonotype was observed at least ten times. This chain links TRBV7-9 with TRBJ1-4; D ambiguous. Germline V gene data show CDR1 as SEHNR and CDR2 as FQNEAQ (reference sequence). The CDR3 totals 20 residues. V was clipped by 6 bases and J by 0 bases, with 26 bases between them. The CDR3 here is CASRRFKNPDQATTNEKLFF. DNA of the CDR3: TGTGCCAGCAGGCGATTCAAAAACCCGGACCAGGCGACAACTAATGAAAAACTGTTTTTT.

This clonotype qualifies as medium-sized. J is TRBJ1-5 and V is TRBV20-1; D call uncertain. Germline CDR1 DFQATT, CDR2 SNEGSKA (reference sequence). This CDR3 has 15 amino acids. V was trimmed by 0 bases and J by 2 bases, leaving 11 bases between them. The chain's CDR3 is CSARDWEGGNQPQHF. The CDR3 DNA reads TGCAGTGCTAGAGATTGGGAGGGAGGCAATCAGCCCCAGCATTTT.

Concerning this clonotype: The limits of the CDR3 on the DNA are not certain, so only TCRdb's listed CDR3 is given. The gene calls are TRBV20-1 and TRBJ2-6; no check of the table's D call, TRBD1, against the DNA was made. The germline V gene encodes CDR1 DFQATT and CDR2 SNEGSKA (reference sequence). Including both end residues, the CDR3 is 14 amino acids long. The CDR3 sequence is CSARDRGGWLHLRF.

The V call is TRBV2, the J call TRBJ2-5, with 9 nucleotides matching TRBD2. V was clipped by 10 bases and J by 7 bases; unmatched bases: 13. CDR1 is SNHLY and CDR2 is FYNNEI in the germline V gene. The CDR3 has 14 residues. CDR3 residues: CATGESGRIGTQYF. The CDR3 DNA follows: TGTGCCACCGGGGAAAGCGGGAGGATTGGGACCCAGTACTTC.

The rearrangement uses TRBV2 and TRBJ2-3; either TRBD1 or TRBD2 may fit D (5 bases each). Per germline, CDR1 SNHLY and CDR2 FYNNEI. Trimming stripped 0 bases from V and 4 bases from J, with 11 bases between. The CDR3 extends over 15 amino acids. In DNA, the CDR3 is TGTGCCAGCAGTGAAGCGCAGAGGGGTGCAGATACGCAGTATTTT. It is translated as CASSEAQRGADTQYF.

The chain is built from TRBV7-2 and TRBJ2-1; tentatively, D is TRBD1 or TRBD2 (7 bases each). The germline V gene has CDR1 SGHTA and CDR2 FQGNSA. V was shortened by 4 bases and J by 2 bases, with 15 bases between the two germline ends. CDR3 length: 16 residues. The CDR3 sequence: CASSSQGGSTYNEQFF. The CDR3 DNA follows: TGTGCCAGCAGCTCTCAGGGGGGGTCCACCTACAATGAGCAGTTCTTC.

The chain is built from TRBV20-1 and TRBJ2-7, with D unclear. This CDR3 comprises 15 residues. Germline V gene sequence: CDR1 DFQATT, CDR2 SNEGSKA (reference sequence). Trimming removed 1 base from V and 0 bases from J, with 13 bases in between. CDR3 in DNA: TGCAGTGCTAGAGTAATCGGGTACAGCTCCTACGAGCAGTACTTC. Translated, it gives CSARVIGYSSYEQYF.

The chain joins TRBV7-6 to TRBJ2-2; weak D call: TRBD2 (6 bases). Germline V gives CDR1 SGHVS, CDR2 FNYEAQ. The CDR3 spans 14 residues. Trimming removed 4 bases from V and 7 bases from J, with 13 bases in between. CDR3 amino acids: CASSSGPGGGELFF. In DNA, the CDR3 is TGTGCCAGCAGCTCCGGACCCGGGGGCGGGGAGCTGTTTTTT.

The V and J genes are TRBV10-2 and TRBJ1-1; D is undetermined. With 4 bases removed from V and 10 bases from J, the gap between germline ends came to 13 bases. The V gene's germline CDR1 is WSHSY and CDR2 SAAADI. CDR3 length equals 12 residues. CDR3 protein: CASSVGGDAAFF. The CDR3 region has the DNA TGCGCCAGCAGTGTCGGAGGCGATGCAGCTTTCTTT.

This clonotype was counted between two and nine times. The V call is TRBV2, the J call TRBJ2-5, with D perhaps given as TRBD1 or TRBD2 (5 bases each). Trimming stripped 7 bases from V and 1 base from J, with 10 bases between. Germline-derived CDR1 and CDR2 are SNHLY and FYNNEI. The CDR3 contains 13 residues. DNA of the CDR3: TGTGCCAGCAACCGGGACCCCCAAGAGACCCAGTACTTC. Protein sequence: CASNRDPQETQYF. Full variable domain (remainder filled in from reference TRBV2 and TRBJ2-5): EPEVTQTPSHQVTQMGQEVILRCVPISNHLYFYWYRQILGQKVEFLVSFYNNEISEKSEIFDDQFSVERPDGSNFTLKIRSTKLEDSAMYFCASNRDPQETQYFGPGTRLLVL.

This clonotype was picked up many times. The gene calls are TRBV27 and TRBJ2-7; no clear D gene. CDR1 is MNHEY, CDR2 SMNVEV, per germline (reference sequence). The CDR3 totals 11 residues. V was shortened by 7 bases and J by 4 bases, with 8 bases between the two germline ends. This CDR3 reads CASTSGYEQYF. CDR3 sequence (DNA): TGTGCCAGCACCTCGGGTTACGAGCAGTACTTC.

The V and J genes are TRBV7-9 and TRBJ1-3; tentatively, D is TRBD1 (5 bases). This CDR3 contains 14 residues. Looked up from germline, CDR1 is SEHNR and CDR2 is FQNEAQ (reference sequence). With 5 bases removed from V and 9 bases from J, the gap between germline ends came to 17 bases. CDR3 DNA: TGTGCCAGCAGCATGGGACGTACGGAAATCACCATATATTTT. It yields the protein CASSMGRTEITIYF.

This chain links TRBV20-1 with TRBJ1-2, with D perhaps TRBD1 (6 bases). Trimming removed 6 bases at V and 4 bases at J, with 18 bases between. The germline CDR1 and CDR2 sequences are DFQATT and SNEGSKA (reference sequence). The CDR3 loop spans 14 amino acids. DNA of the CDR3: TGCAGTGCCAGCGCCCCCGGACAGACCTATGGCTACACCTTC. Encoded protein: CSASAPGQTYGYTF.

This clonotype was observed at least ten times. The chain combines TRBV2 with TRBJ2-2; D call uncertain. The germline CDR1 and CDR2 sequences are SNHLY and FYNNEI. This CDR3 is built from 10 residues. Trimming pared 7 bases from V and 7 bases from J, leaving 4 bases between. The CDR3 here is CASKGGELFF. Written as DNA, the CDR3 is TGTGCCAGCAAGGGCGGGGAGCTGTTTTTT.

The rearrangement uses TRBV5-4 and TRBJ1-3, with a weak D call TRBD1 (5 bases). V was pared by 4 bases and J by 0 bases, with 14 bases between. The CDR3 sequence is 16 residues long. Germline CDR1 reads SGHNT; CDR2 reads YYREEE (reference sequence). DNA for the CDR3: TGTGCCAGCAGCCCCGGGACTTTCAGCTCTGGAAACACCATATATTTT. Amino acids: CASSPGTFSSGNTIYF.

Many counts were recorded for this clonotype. In nucleotides, the CDR3 is TGTGCCAGCAGCCCAGACGGGTTGGGTCAGCCCCAGCATTTT. This sequence encodes CASSPDGLGQPQHF. The chain carries TRBV11-2 and TRBJ1-5; D is undetermined. Per germline, CDR1 SGHAT and CDR2 FQNNGV. Trimming stripped 5 bases from V and 6 bases from J, with 14 bases between. This CDR3 has 14 residues.